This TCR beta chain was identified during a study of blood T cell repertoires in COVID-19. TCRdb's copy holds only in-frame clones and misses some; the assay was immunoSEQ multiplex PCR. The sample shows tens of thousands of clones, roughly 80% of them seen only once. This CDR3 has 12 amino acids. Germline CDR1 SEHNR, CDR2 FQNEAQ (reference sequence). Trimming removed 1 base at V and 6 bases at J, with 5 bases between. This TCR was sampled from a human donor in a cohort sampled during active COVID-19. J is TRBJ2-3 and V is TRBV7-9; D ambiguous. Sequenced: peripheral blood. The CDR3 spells CASSLERDTQYF. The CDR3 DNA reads TGTGCCAGCAGCTTAGAGAGGGATACGCAGTATTTT.